The source of this T cell receptor (beta chain) is a study of identical twins. Findings and limits, study-wide: Cross-sectional statistical analysis was relied on for the conclusions, without the same donors being followed.

The CDR3 spans 15 residues. Looked up from germline, CDR1 is ENHRY and CDR2 is SYGVKD. The V end was cut by 4 bases, the J end by 0 bases, with 10 bases between. This clonotype turned up a few times. What it binds is not known. TCRdb analysed the 5' RACE reads with MiXCR anew, one entry per CDR3 protein. Of 1.5 million or so distinct CDR3 sequences listed, under 35% are singletons. The source material was cord blood. The origin of this receptor is a newborn girl in good health. This chain uses TRBV10-3 with TRBJ1-5; no clear D. The CDR3: CAISATGYSNQPQHF. CDR3 nucleotide sequence: TGTGCCATCAGTGCGACGGGTTATAGCAATCAGCCCCAGCATTTT.